These 8 T cell receptor beta chains share one sample of origin, sequenced in a study of a mutant IDH1 vaccine in newly diagnosed glioma. Time point noted: week 35, safety follow-up. Each dose of the vaccine consisted of 300 ug of mutant IDH1 20-mer peptide, with topical imiquimod. Antigens for these TCRs are unknown. Assay used: immunoSEQ multiplex PCR; TCRdb lists only in-frame clones, some missing. The table has tens of thousands of clones, about 90% seen once. The source was PBMCs, collected from a glioma patient whose treatment included an IDH1 peptide vaccine. The origin of the receptors is a man aged 35-49 years with glioma.

The CDR3 loop is CASSLFGEQFF. The CDR3 coding sequence is TGTGCCAGCAGCTTATTCGGTGAGCAGTTCTTC. J is TRBJ2-1 and V is TRBV7-9, with D hard to call. The CDR3 is 11 residues long. V was shortened by 2 bases and J by 9 bases, with 5 bases between the two germline ends. Germline loops: CDR1 SEHNR, CDR2 FQNEAQ (reference sequence).

This chain connects TRBV5-1 to TRBJ2-7; TRBD2 agrees at 10 bases. CDR1 and CDR2 (germline): SGHRS, YFSETQ. CDR3 length: 15 residues. The V and J ends lost 4 bases and 3 bases, in that order; junction bases with no gene match: 7. The CDR3 nucleotides read TGCGCCAGCAGCCCTGGGGCTAGCGGGAGCTACGAGCAGTACTTC. It translates to CASSPGASGSYEQYF.

The chain recombines TRBV7-9 with TRBJ2-5, with D possibly being TRBD2 (7 bases). Germline V gives CDR1 SEHNR, CDR2 FQNEAQ (reference sequence). Trimming cost V 2 bases and J 4 bases, with 20 bases left between them. The CDR3 consists of 17 residues. This CDR3 is CASSLYGQGSGGETQYF. CDR3 DNA sequence: TGTGCCAGCAGCTTATACGGGCAGGGGTCGGGGGGAGAGACCCAGTACTTC.

CDR3 in amino acids: CAISESRSWGGYTF. Written as DNA, the CDR3 is TGTGCCATCAGTGAGTCTCGGAGTTGGGGCGGCTACACCTTC. The chain combines TRBV10-3 with TRBJ1-2; weak D call: TRBD1 (5 bases). CDR1 is ENHRY and CDR2 is SYGVKD in the germline V gene. This CDR3 comprises 14 residues. V shed 0 bases and J shed 8 bases, with 13 bases lying between them.

The V call is TRBV7-9, the J call TRBJ2-2; D is perhaps TRBD2 (6 bases). The V gene lost 5 bases and the J gene lost 4 bases, with 11 bases spanning the gap. Germline V CDR1 and CDR2: SEHNR, FQNEAQ (reference sequence). CDR3 length: 14 residues. The CDR3 nucleotides read TGTGCCAGCAGCCGGGACTTCTCCACCGGGGAGCTGTTTTTT. Translated, it gives CASSRDFSTGELFF.

V usage is TRBV7-3 and J usage is TRBJ2-7; 9 bases are shared with TRBD2. V lost 5 bases to trimming and J lost 5 bases; unmatched junction nucleotides: 7. The CDR3 covers 14 residues. Germline CDR1 is SGHTA and CDR2 is FQGTGA. The CDR3 sequence: CASSQGLANHEQYF. CDR3 coding DNA: TGTGCCAGCAGCCAGGGACTAGCTAACCACGAGCAGTACTTC.

This chain links TRBV21-1 with TRBJ2-1; TRBD2, as called in the table, went unchecked against the DNA. TRBV21-1 corresponds to a pseudogene. This CDR3 comprises 15 residues. The CDR3 protein is CASSKVAGGLDEQFF. Here the CDR3 DNA reads TGTGCCAGCAGCAAAGTAGCGGGAGGGTTGGATGAGCAGTTCTTC.

This chain joins TRBV27 and TRBJ2-1; D is unclear. V was shortened by 6 bases and J by 2 bases, with 20 bases between the two germline ends. Per the germline V gene, CDR1 is MNHEY and CDR2 is SMNVEV (reference sequence). The CDR3 loop spans 17 amino acids. The DNA for the CDR3 is TGTGCCAGCAGACATACCGAACGAGGAGTTCCCTACAATGAGCAGTTCTTC. Amino acids: CASRHTERGVPYNEQFF.